This T cell receptor (beta chain) was captured in a study of T cell responses to AZD1222 COVID-19 vaccine. Ends included, the CDR3 has 15 residues. Germline V gene sequence: CDR1 MDHEN, CDR2 SYDVKM. The method was immunoSEQ multiplex PCR; TCRdb's version includes in-frame clones alone and lacks a portion of them. In the table there are some 97,000 clones, approximately 91% of which are singletons. Note on this clone: Because the CDR3's place on the DNA is in doubt, the DNA is left out and the CDR3 is given as listed by TCRdb.

This specimen consisted of peripheral blood, obtained on day 0 of AZD1222 vaccination. This rearrangement joins TRBV28 to TRBJ1-6; the table assigns TRBD1, which was not confirmed against the DNA. The TCR sequence derives from an adult in good health. The CDR3 sequence is CASSLVGRGNSPLYF.